Each of the 23 T cell receptor beta chains below was sequenced from the same sample in a study of shared clonotypes between healthy human individuals. Data came from immunoSEQ multiplex PCR; TCRdb stores just in-frame clones and leaves some out. Of fewer than 500,000 clones in the sample, almost 80% were seen once. The sequencing input was PBMCs. The receptor set was obtained from a woman aged 40 to 50 in good health. Some clones in this sample may be carry-over from other donors' samples.

The chain employs TRBV28 and TRBJ2-7; 11 positions match TRBD2. Unmatched junction bases numbered 7, after V lost 7 bases and J lost 2 bases. CDR3 size: 15 residues. CDR1 is MDHEN and CDR2 is SYDVKM in the germline V gene. The CDR3 reads CASTQLAGGTYEQYF. CDR3 bases: TGTGCCAGCACCCAATTAGCGGGAGGGACCTACGAGCAGTACTTC. Using reference TRBV28 and TRBJ2-7 for the parts outside the CDR3, the full variable domain is DVKVTQSSRYLVKRTGEKVFLECVQDMDHENMFWYRQDPGLGLRLIYFSYDVKMKEKGDIPEGYSVSREKKERFSLILESASTNQTSMYLCASTQLAGGTYEQYFGPGTRLTVT.

This chain uses TRBV6-5 with TRBJ2-7; 11 nucleotides line up with TRBD1. Germline V gives CDR1 MNHEY, CDR2 SVGAGI. The CDR3 contains 14 residues. The V and J ends lost 5 bases and 7 bases, in that order; junction bases with no gene match: 7. CDR3 region: CASSLWTGGSEQYF. The DNA of the CDR3 is TGTGCCAGCAGTCTTTGGACAGGGGGCTCAGAGCAGTACTTC.

The chain is built from TRBV7-3 and TRBJ2-3; weak D call: TRBD1 (5 bases). The CDR3 runs 15 residues. Germline V lookup: CDR1 SGHTA, CDR2 FQGTGA. V lost 4 bases to trimming and J lost 1 base, with 12 bases between them. Here the CDR3 reads CASSWAGHGTDTQYF. Written as DNA, the CDR3 is TGTGCCAGCAGCTGGGCAGGACACGGCACAGATACGCAGTATTTT.

The table lists this clone with a count of one. CDR3 DNA sequence: TGTGCCAGCAGTTACTCAGCGGGAGGGCGCACCGGGGAGCTGTTTTTT. Its protein is CASSYSAGGRTGELFF. This chain uses TRBV6-5 with TRBJ2-2; 10 bases line up with TRBD2. The CDR3 totals 16 residues. The germline CDR1 and CDR2 sequences are MNHEY and SVGAGI. V trimming: 0 bases; J trimming: 4 bases; junction bases outside the gene matches: 2.

The rearrangement links TRBV7-2 to TRBJ2-5, with 7 bases identical to TRBD1. TRBJ2-7 matches the DNA end more closely, so the J call is doubtful. The CDR3 loop spans 13 amino acids. Per the germline V gene, CDR1 is SGHTA and CDR2 is FQGNSA. The CDR3 protein is CASRPTGVYEQYF. CDR3 DNA sequence: TGTGCCAGCAGGCCTACAGGGGTCTACGAGCAGTACTTC.

This clone appeared a few times. The chain is built from TRBV6-6 and TRBJ2-3; D might be TRBD1 (6 bases). This CDR3 has 16 amino acids. CDR1 is MNHNY, CDR2 SVGAGI, per germline (reference sequence). V gave up 7 bases and J gave up 0 bases, with 17 bases separating them. The CDR3 sequence: CASKTAQGPSTDTQYF. CDR3 coding DNA: TGTGCCAGCAAGACAGCACAGGGCCCTAGCACAGATACGCAGTATTTT.

The V gene is TRBV19, the J gene TRBJ2-1, with D tentatively TRBD2 (5 bases). This CDR3 has 16 residues. Germline CDR1 LNHDA, CDR2 SQIVND (reference sequence). The V gene lost 5 bases and the J gene lost 0 bases, with 14 bases spanning the gap. DNA of the CDR3: TGTGCCAGTAGTGTGAACTCGGGGAGCTCCTACAATGAGCAGTTCTTC. Its translation is CASSVNSGSSYNEQFF. Together with reference TRBV19 and TRBJ2-1, the CDR3 gives the full variable domain: DGGITQSPKYLFRKEGQNVTLSCEQNLNHDAMYWYRQDPGQGLRLIYYSQIVNDFQKGDIAEGYSVSREKKESFPLTVTSAQKNPTAFYLCASSVNSGSSYNEQFFGPGTRLTVL.

The chain joins TRBV7-2 to TRBJ2-7, with a weak D call TRBD2 (5 bases). Germline V CDR1 and CDR2: SGHTA, FQGNSA. The V gene lost 6 bases and the J gene lost 0 bases, with 15 bases spanning the gap. CDR3 length equals 15 residues. CDR3 nucleotide sequence: TGTGCCAGCAGGCTAGCCCGTGTTGGCTCCTACGAGCAGTACTTC. Its protein is CASRLARVGSYEQYF.

The V gene is TRBV7-2, the J gene TRBJ1-2; possible D gene TRBD1, 6 bases. Deletions cut 10 bases from V and 3 bases from J, with 18 bases between. The V gene's germline CDR1 is SGHTA and CDR2 FQGNSA. CDR3 size: 14 residues. CDR3 nucleotides: TGTGCCATCGGGGACACCTGGAATTACTATGGCTACACCTTC. Encoded protein: CAIGDTWNYYGYTF.

The CDR3: CASLQGSGAFF. As DNA, the CDR3 is TGTGCCAGCCTACAGGGGAGCGGAGCTTTCTTT. V is TRBV6-6 and J is TRBJ1-1, with 7 bases identical to TRBD1. CDR3 length: 11 residues. The germline V gene has CDR1 MNHNY and CDR2 SVGAGI (reference sequence). The trim removed 8 bases at V and 10 bases at J, leaving 7 bases unmatched.

Comment on this clone: Other nucleotide sequences from this sample produce the same CDR3. The chain recombines TRBV19 with TRBJ2-7, with TRBD2 matching 9 bases. V lost 4 bases, J lost 4 bases, and 5 bases stayed unmatched. CDR3 size: 14 residues. Germline CDR1 and CDR2: LNHDA and SQIVND (reference sequence). DNA of the CDR3: TGTGCCAGTAGTACACCGGGACTAGCTTACGAGCAGTACTTC. The encoded protein is CASSTPGLAYEQYF.

The V call is TRBV5-1, the J call TRBJ2-3; the D is unclear. Trimming left V 4 bases short and J 2 bases short, with 2 bases between. Germline V gene data show CDR1 as SGHRS and CDR2 as YFSETQ. This CDR3 has 11 residues. DNA of the CDR3: TGCGCCAGCAGCAACACAGATACGCAGTATTTT. Translated, it gives CASSNTDTQYF.

The chain is built from TRBV28 and TRBJ2-6; 9 nucleotides agree with TRBD1. This CDR3 comprises 17 residues. Trimming took 3 bases from V and 7 from J; bases not matched to a gene: 10. Germline V CDR1 and CDR2: MDHEN, SYDVKM. The CDR3 loop reads CASSLPGQGLGANVLTF. CDR3 nucleotide sequence: TGTGCCAGCAGTTTGCCCGGACAGGGGTTAGGAGCCAACGTCCTGACTTTC.

This clone was seen a handful of times. The chain is built from TRBV30 and TRBJ1-2, with D hard to call. The CDR3 is 13 amino acids. Germline values: CDR1 GTSNPN, CDR2 SVGIG (reference sequence). V was clipped by 0 bases and J by 7 bases, with 12 bases between them. The CDR3 DNA reads TGTGCCTGGAGTGTGTCCCCCATCGGTGGCTACACCTTC. Protein sequence: CAWSVSPIGGYTF.

This sequence joins TRBV28 and TRBJ1-3; D remains ambiguous. V was cut by 8 bases and J by 0 bases, with 2 bases left in between. Germline assignment: CDR1 MDHEN and CDR2 SYDVKM. The CDR3 length is 11 residues. The CDR3 region has the DNA TGTGCCAGCGGCTCTGGAAACACCATATATTTT. It specifies CASGSGNTIYF.

The V gene is TRBV13, the J gene TRBJ2-5; 8 bases map to TRBD1. Germline CDR1 reads PRHDT; CDR2 reads FYEKMQ (reference sequence). This CDR3 comprises 15 residues. Trimming at V came to 3 bases and at J to 5 bases, leaving 8 bases not matched to a gene. CDR3 bases: TGTGCCAGCAGCTTCTGGCCAGGGGGCGCGGAGACCCAGTACTTC. Protein sequence: CASSFWPGGAETQYF.

The CDR3 protein is CASNFGPNEKLFF. The CDR3 DNA is TGTGCCAGCAATTTCGGTCCAAATGAAAAACTGTTTTTT. The chain joins TRBV2 to TRBJ1-4; the D is unclear. With 7 bases removed from V and 5 bases from J, the gap between germline ends came to 11 bases. Germline values: CDR1 SNHLY, CDR2 FYNNEI. The CDR3 runs to 13 residues.

The rearrangement joins TRBV10-3 to TRBJ2-1; TRBD2 matches at 10 bases. V shed 3 bases and J 2 bases; nucleotides not matched to a gene: 10. The CDR3 contains 18 residues. Germline CDR1 reads ENHRY; CDR2 reads SYGVKD. For the CDR3, the DNA is TGTGCCATCAGTGACCTACAAATGAGCGGGAGGGCCTACAATGAGCAGTTCTTC. This sequence encodes CAISDLQMSGRAYNEQFF.

This chain uses TRBV27 with TRBJ2-7; 10 bases agree with TRBD2. The germline CDR1 and CDR2 sequences are MNHEY and SMNVEV (reference sequence). The CDR3 spans 16 residues. V dropped 2 bases and J dropped 3; count of bases not matched to a gene: 7. In nucleotides, the CDR3 is TGTGCCAGCAGTTTAAGGTCGGCTAGCGGGAGCTACGAGCAGTACTTC. Protein product: CASSLRSASGSYEQYF.

The rearrangement uses TRBV27 and TRBJ1-3, with a possible D match to TRBD1 (5 bases). The CDR3 spans 17 residues. Germline V lookup: CDR1 MNHEY, CDR2 SMNVEV (reference sequence). Deletions cut 5 bases from V and 0 bases from J, with 17 bases between. The CDR3 nucleotides are TGTGCCAGCAGTCCTTCCCCCGCAGGGAGCTCTGGAAACACCATATATTTT. Encoded protein: CASSPSPAGSSGNTIYF.

The chain has TRBV7-9 and TRBJ2-5; the D gene is possibly TRBD1 (6 bases). CDR3 length equals 16 residues. CDR1 SEHNR and CDR2 FQNEAQ come from the germline V gene (reference sequence). V was pared by 4 bases and J by 1 base, with 16 bases between. CDR3: CASSWGTPWVQETQYF. The CDR3 DNA is TGTGCCAGCAGCTGGGGGACACCGTGGGTCCAAGAGACCCAGTACTTC.

This clone was counted only a few times. The CDR3 is CASSQDEGTGAFF. In DNA, the CDR3 is TGCGCCAGCAGCCAAGATGAGGGGACGGGGGCTTTCTTT. The rearrangement uses TRBV4-1 and TRBJ1-1; a possible D gene is TRBD1 (5 bases). Trimming pared 0 bases from V and 11 bases from J, leaving 13 bases between. Germline lookup yields CDR1 MGHRA and CDR2 YSYEKL. This CDR3 is 13 amino acids long.

The chain has TRBV5-4 and TRBJ1-2; TRBD1 aligns across 7 bases. With 4 bases clipped from V and 5 bases from J, the junction kept 5 bases outside the gene matches. There are 13 residues in the CDR3. From germline, CDR1 is SGHNT and CDR2 YYREEE (reference sequence). The CDR3 loop is CASSVETGYGYTF. The CDR3 coding sequence is TGTGCCAGCAGCGTAGAGACAGGGTATGGCTACACCTTC.